Listed below are T cell receptor beta chains from one sample, sequenced in a study of blood T cell repertoires in COVID-19. Profiled with immunoSEQ multiplex PCR; TCRdb holds only in-frame clones, not every one. The table has about 120,000 clones, 85% seen once. Sequenced material: peripheral blood. These receptors were obtained from a woman older than 75 with acute or convalescent COVID-19. Each CDR3 is given with its conserved first and last residue. The D gene is left open where the match is weak. Expanded clones get a size class; other rows say once, few or many, or leave the size out.

J | V | size | D | DNA | CDR3
TRBJ1-2 | TRBV29-1 | NA | NA | TGCAGCGTTGGCACAGGCAGTAATAACTATGGCTACACCTTC | CSVGTGSNNYGYTF
TRBJ1-2 | TRBV5-1 | NA | NA | TGCGCCAGCAGCGGGGGGGAGACAGTGAACTATGGCTACACCTTC | CASSGGETVNYGYTF
TRBJ1-2 | TRBV9 | NA | TRBD1 | TGTGCCAGCAGCACCGGGACAGGGAACTCTAACTATGGCTACACCTTC | CASSTGTGNSNYGYTF
TRBJ1-1 | TRBV18 | NA | NA | TGTGCCAGCTCACCACAGGGGCCAAGGGAAGCTTTCTTT | CASSPQGPREAFF
TRBJ1-1 | TRBV18 | NA | NA | TGTGCCAGCTCACCACTCTACGGGGGGAGCTCTGAAGCTTTCTTT | CASSPLYGGSSEAFF
TRBJ2-1 | TRBV5-1 | NA | NA | TGCGCCAGCAGCTCAAATACTTGGAGCTCCTACAATGAGCAGTTCTTC | CASSSNTWSSYNEQFF
TRBJ2-1 | TRBV5-1 | NA | TRBD2 | TGCGCCAGCAGTCTTGGACTAGCGCCGAATGAGCAGTTCTTC | CASSLGLAPNEQFF
TRBJ1-2 | TRBV14 | NA | NA | TGTGCCAGCAGCCCCCTATCGGCAGGGTCGGGCTTTGGCTACACCTTC | CASSPLSAGSGFGYTF
TRBJ1-5 | TRBV20-1 | NA | NA | TGCAGTGCTAGTTCCGGGGATCAGCCCCAGCATTTT | CSASSGDQPQHF
TRBJ2-3 | TRBV5-8 | NA | TRBD1 | TGTGCCAGCAGCTTGCCCGGGACAGGGTTCACAGATACGCAGTATTTT | CASSLPGTGFTDTQYF
TRBJ2-5 | TRBV3-1/TRBV3-2 | NA | TRBD2 | TGTGCCAGCAGCCGGCTCCCCTTCGGGCTAGCGGAAGAGACCCAGTACTTC | CASSRLPFGLAEETQYF
TRBJ1-5 | TRBV4-1 | NA | TRBD1 | TGCGCCAGCAGCCAGACAGGGGGCGGGGGACAGCCCCAGCATTTT | CASSQTGGGGQPQHF
TRBJ2-3 | TRBV2 | NA | TRBD2 | TGTGCCAGCAGTACGGGACTAGCGCTCACAGATACGCAGTATTTT | CASSTGLALTDTQYF
TRBJ1-2 | TRBV2 | NA | NA | TGTGCCAGCAGTGGATCGGGGGGGTGGTATGGCTACACCTTC | CASSGSGGWYGYTF
TRBJ2-1 | TRBV6-5 | NA | TRBD1 | TGTGCCAGCAGTTCCCGACAGGGGGCGGGGGGCAATGAGCAGTTCTTC | CASSSRQGAGGNEQFF
TRBJ1-2 | TRBV5-1 | NA | TRBD1 | TGCGCCAGCAGCTTGCAGGGGGTGAGAAACTATGGCTACACCTTC | CASSLQGVRNYGYTF
TRBJ1-6 | TRBV3-1/TRBV3-2 | once | TRBD1 | TGTGCCAGCAGCCAAGCCTCGACAGGGGGTTATAATTCACCCCTCCACTTT | CASSQASTGGYNSPLHF
TRBJ1-6 | TRBV5-1 | NA | NA | TGCGCCAGCAGCTTGGTGGCAGGGGCGCGAAGTTCACCCCTCCACTTT | CASSLVAGARSSPLHF
TRBJ1-1 | TRBV12-1 | NA | NA | TGTGCCAGCAGGGATAGCAGGGACACTGAAGCTTTCTTT | CASRDSRDTEAFF
TRBJ1-3 | TRBV11-2 | NA | TRBD1 | TGTGCCAGCAGCTCGGGACAGGTGATCTCTGGAAACACCATATATTTT | CASSSGQVISGNTIYF
TRBJ2-2 | TRBV12-3/TRBV12-4 | many | NA | TGTGCCAGCTTGAGGGTCACCGGGGAGCTGTTTTTT | CASLRVTGELFF
TRBJ1-6 | TRBV18 | NA | NA | TGTGCCAGCTCACGAAACTCCTTCTCCTATAATTCACCCCTCCACTTT | CASSRNSFSYNSPLHF
TRBJ1-1 | TRBV28 | once | NA | TGTGCCAGCAGTTTATCGCGGGAAGCTTTCTTT | CASSLSREAFF
TRBJ2-7 | TRBV10-1 | few | TRBD1 | TGCGCCAGCATTAGGACAGGGGCACGGGGGTGCGAGCAGTACTTC | CASIRTGARGCEQYF
TRBJ1-2 | TRBV7-9 | NA | NA | TGTGCCAGCAGCAACAGTAGGGGTGGCTACACCTTC | CASSNSRGGYTF
TRBJ2-4 | TRBV27 | NA | NA | TGTGCCAGCAGTCCTAAAATTGCCTCCGACAAAAACATTCAGTACTTC | CASSPKIASDKNIQYF
TRBJ2-7 | TRBV2 | few | TRBD1 | TGTGCCAGCGGTCTGGGGACAGGTCCCTACGAGCAGTACTTC | CASGLGTGPYEQYF
TRBJ1-1 | TRBV7-9 | NA | TRBD1 | TGTGCCAGCAGCTCAGGACAGGCAGCCAAAAACACTGAAGCTTTCTTT | CASSSGQAAKNTEAFF
TRBJ2-1 | TRBV11-2 | NA | TRBD2 | TGTGCCAGCAGAACTAGCGGGGGGTACAATGAGCAGTTCTTC | CASRTSGGYNEQFF
TRBJ1-2 | TRBV5-6 | NA | NA | TGTGCCAGCAGCTTTGACAGAACAAACTATGGCTACACCTTC | CASSFDRTNYGYTF
TRBJ1-5 | TRBV10-3 | NA | NA | TGTGCCATCAGTGAATCTCTCAATCAGCCCCAGCATTTT | CAISESLNQPQHF
TRBJ2-1 | TRBV7-9 | NA | TRBD2 | TGTGCCAGCAGCCCCCAGGGTAGCGGGGGCCCGAATGAGCAGTTCTTC | CASSPQGSGGPNEQFF
TRBJ1-5 | TRBV27 | NA | TRBD1 | TGTGCCAGCAGCAGACAGGGAGGTCTTATTAGCAATCAGCCCCAGCATTTT | CASSRQGGLISNQPQHF
TRBJ1-1 | TRBV3-1/TRBV3-2 | NA | NA | TGTGCCAGCAGCAGCGAAACCCCCGCTGGTGAAGCTTTCTTT | CASSSETPAGEAFF
TRBJ2-3 | TRBV3-1/TRBV3-2 | NA | NA | TGTGCCAGCAGCCAGCTCTTTGAGGATACGCAGTATTTT | CASSQLFEDTQYF
TRBJ1-3 | TRBV7-2 | NA | NA | TGTGCCAGCAGCCCCAGTGGAAACACCATATATTTT | CASSPSGNTIYF
TRBJ2-2 | TRBV3-1/TRBV3-2 | NA | TRBD1 | TGTGCCAGCAGTCTACAGGGGGATTTGGTCACCGGGGAGCTGTTTTTT | CASSLQGDLVTGELFF
TRBJ1-1 | TRBV29-1 | NA | TRBD1 | TGCAGCGTCAGACAGGGGACTCGCCCTGAAGCTTTCTTT | CSVRQGTRPEAFF
TRBJ1-2 | TRBV2 | NA | NA | TGTGCCAGCAGTCTCCGGGCCGAGGGCGGCTACACCTTC | CASSLRAEGGYTF
TRBJ2-1 | TRBV27 | NA | TRBD1 | TGTGCCAGCAATTTCCTCTACGGACAGGGTACCTTGCAGCAGTTCTTC | CASNFLYGQGTLQQFF
TRBJ1-6 | TRBV5-1 | NA | TRBD1 | TGCGCCAGCAGCAGAAGACAGGGATGGGATTCACCCCTCCACTTT | CASSRRQGWDSPLHF
TRBJ2-1 | TRBV10-3 | NA | TRBD2 | TGTGCCATCAGTGGAGGACTAGCGGGGGGTACGGTGGGACCAGAGCAGTTCTTC | CAISGGLAGGTVGPEQFF
TRBJ2-3 | TRBV5-1 | NA | TRBD2 | TGCGCCAGCAGCTTGGTAGCGGGGGACCCCCCAGATACGCAGTATTTT | CASSLVAGDPPDTQYF